The 20 T cell receptor beta chains below come from one sample, sequenced in a study of CD8+ T cells in alopecia areata. Following RNA extraction, reverse transcription yielded cDNA that acted as the sequencing template. Clones were sequenced by immunoSEQ multiplex PCR, and TCRdb holds only the in-frame ones, with some missing. The sample contains approximately 98,000 clones, roughly 64% of which appear only once. What was sequenced was CD8+ T cells sorted from blood. These receptor sequences come from a human donor in good health.

This chain connects TRBV7-2 to TRBJ1-6; D not certain. V was clipped by 5 bases and J by 2 bases, with 19 bases between them. The CDR3 has 18 residues. Germline V gene sequence: CDR1 SGHTA, CDR2 FQGNSA. This CDR3 reads CASSKTQLVTPYNSPLHF. CDR3 coding DNA: TGTGCCAGCAGCAAAACTCAACTAGTCACCCCCTATAATTCACCCCTCCACTTT.

The DNA for the CDR3 is TGTGCCAGCAGCGTAGGGGACAGCTCCAATCAGCCCCAGCATTTT. Translation gives CASSVGDSSNQPQHF. This chain joins TRBV9 and TRBJ1-5; 7 bases line up with TRBD1. The V gene's germline CDR1 is SGDLS and CDR2 YYNGEE. V shed 0 bases, J shed 3 bases, and the junction held 3 bases outside the gene matches. This CDR3 spans 15 amino acids. Supplemented by reference TRBV9 and TRBJ1-5, the full variable domain reads DSGVTQTPKHLITATGQRVTLRCSPRSGDLSVYWYQQSLDQGLQFLIQYYNGEERAKGNILERFSAQQFPDLHSELNLSSLELGDSALYFCASSVGDSSNQPQHFGDGTRLSIL.

The J gene is TRBJ2-3, the V gene TRBV13; TRBD1 aligns across 9 bases. Germline assignment: CDR1 PRHDT and CDR2 FYEKMQ (reference sequence). With 5 bases clipped from V and 5 bases from J, the junction kept 8 bases outside the gene matches. The CDR3 runs 15 residues. The CDR3, as DNA: TGTGCCAGCAGCAGAGCGGGACAGGGTTTAGATACGCAGTATTTT. Translating gives CASSRAGQGLDTQYF.

This clone was observed a handful of times. The rearrangement joins TRBV7-2 to TRBJ1-1, with D uncertain. V was clipped by 4 bases and J by 7 bases, with 4 bases between them. CDR1 SGHTA and CDR2 FQGNSA come from the germline V gene. The CDR3 contains 10 residues. The CDR3 protein is CASSSGEAFF. The CDR3 DNA follows: TGTGCCAGCAGCTCGGGTGAAGCTTTCTTT.

About this clone itself: Relative to the germline gene, one junction end is altered; a read error may explain this. V gene TRBV2 combines with J gene TRBJ1-1; no reliable D call. This CDR3 comprises 12 residues. The V gene's germline CDR1 is SNHLY and CDR2 FYNNEI. DNA for the CDR3: TGTGCGGTTCTCCGGGAGAACACTGAAGCTTTCTTC. Residues: CAVLRENTEAFF.

This clone was detected a few times. The chain carries TRBV30 and TRBJ2-1; 7 nucleotides align to TRBD1. The CDR3 runs to 14 residues. J lost 3 bases, V lost 0 bases, and 2 bases had no gene match. From germline, CDR1 is GTSNPN and CDR2 SVGIG (reference sequence). CDR3 bases: TGTGCCTGGAGTGTTGGGACAGACTACAATGAGCAGTTCTTC. As protein: CAWSVGTDYNEQFF.

This clone occurred a few times. Written as DNA, the CDR3 is TGTGCCAGCAGCGTAGAGGTCTCACCCACAGATACGCAGTATTTT. It is translated as CASSVEVSPTDTQYF. This chain joins TRBV9 and TRBJ2-3; the D is unclear. CDR1 SGDLS and CDR2 YYNGEE come from the germline V gene. V lost 0 bases and J 2 bases, leaving 10 bases between the germline ends. This CDR3 region has 15 residues.

The J gene is TRBJ2-2, the V gene TRBV7-2; no definite D call. Germline CDR1 SGHTA, CDR2 FQGNSA. V lost 3 bases and J 6 bases, leaving 2 bases between the germline ends. This CDR3 spans 11 amino acids. The CDR3 reads CASSLAGELFF. The CDR3 nucleotides read TGTGCCAGCAGCTTGGCCGGGGAGCTGTTTTTT.

This clone showed up just a few times. The chain carries TRBV7-9 and TRBJ1-3; maybe TRBD1 (5 bases). Germline values: CDR1 SEHNR, CDR2 FQNEAQ (reference sequence). This CDR3 has 16 amino acids. Trimming took off 0 bases at V and 4 bases at J, with 13 bases between the two ends. The CDR3 DNA reads as TGTGCCAGCAGCTTAGCGCTTGGGGCGCGCGGAAACACCATATATTTT. Residues: CASSLALGARGNTIYF.

The chain recombines TRBV9 with TRBJ1-3; the D is unclear. The CDR3 extends over 14 amino acids. Germline V gene lookup returns CDR1 SGDLS and CDR2 YYNGEE. Trimming left V 3 bases short and J 2 bases short, with 9 bases between. CDR3 bases: TGTGCCAGCAGCGGTCGCGACGCTGGAAACACCATATATTTT. It encodes CASSGRDAGNTIYF.

This clone was counted at least ten times. The chain is built from TRBV4-2 and TRBJ2-7; tentatively, D is TRBD1 or TRBD2 (5 bases each). CDR3 length: 16 amino acids. In germline, CDR1 is LGHNA, CDR2 YNFKEQ. Deletions cut 2 bases from V and 3 bases from J, with 17 bases between. The CDR3 DNA is TGTGCCAGCAGCCAAAATCAGGGAGATAAGCGCTACGAGCAGTACTTC. Translation: CASSQNQGDKRYEQYF.

The J gene is TRBJ2-6, the V gene TRBV7-8; weak D call: TRBD2 (7 bases). Germline lookup yields CDR1 SGHVS and CDR2 FQNEAQ. Deletions cut 3 bases from V and 4 bases from J, with 13 bases between. CDR3 length equals 16 residues. Here the CDR3 reads CASSFPGGLGANVLTF. The CDR3 region has the DNA TGTGCCAGCAGCTTTCCGGGGGGCTTAGGGGCCAACGTCCTGACTTTC.

This clone was counted a few times. The chain recombines TRBV9 with TRBJ2-7; a possible D gene is TRBD1 (6 bases). Deletions cut 5 bases from V and 5 bases from J, with 14 bases between. The germline gives CDR1 SGDLS, CDR2 YYNGEE. CDR3 size: 13 residues. The CDR3 DNA sequence: TGTGCCAGCAGTGAGGGACACCGTGACGAGCAGTACTTC. Residues: CASSEGHRDEQYF.

The rearrangement links TRBV29-1 to TRBJ2-1; 9 nucleotides agree with TRBD2. Trimming cost V 3 bases and J 2 bases; bases outside gene matches: 2. The CDR3 runs to 14 residues. Germline loops: CDR1 SQVTM, CDR2 ANQGSEA. The chain's CDR3 is CSVDGTSPYNEQFF. The DNA for the CDR3 is TGCAGCGTTGATGGGACTAGCCCCTACAATGAGCAGTTCTTC.

This clone was seen just once. The CDR3 DNA reads TGTGCCAGCAGCGTTGGAGGGATGAACACTGAAGCTTTCTTT. Protein product: CASSVGGMNTEAFF. This chain joins TRBV9 and TRBJ1-1; unclear D gene. The germline gives CDR1 SGDLS, CDR2 YYNGEE. V gave up 2 bases and J gave up 0 bases, with 8 bases separating them. CDR3 length equals 14 residues.

This chain links TRBV10-3 with TRBJ1-1; unclear D gene. Germline V CDR1 and CDR2: ENHRY, SYGVKD. This CDR3 spans 15 amino acids. V lost 2 bases and J lost 1, with 11 bases in between. This chain's CDR3 is CAISEIGISNTEAFF. CDR3 DNA: TGTGCCATCAGTGAGATAGGAATATCGAACACTGAAGCTTTCTTT.

The V gene is TRBV4-1, the J gene TRBJ2-7; 8 nucleotides align to TRBD1. Germline CDR1 is MGHRA and CDR2 is YSYEKL. Trimming at V came to 1 base and at J to 4 bases, leaving 18 bases not matched to a gene. The CDR3 runs 19 residues. The CDR3 region has the DNA TGCGCCAGCAGCCAAGGGGGCTGGCAGGGGGCGCGATGGAAATACGAGCAGTACTTC. Its translation: CASSQGGWQGARWKYEQYF.

This clone was counted a few times. The gene calls are TRBV29-1 and TRBJ2-2; D is uncertain. The CDR3 runs to 13 residues. V lost 1 base and J 1 base, leaving 4 bases between the germline ends. CDR1 is SQVTM, CDR2 ANQGSEA, per germline. In DNA form, the CDR3 reads TGCAGCGTTGAAGCAGGGAACACCGGGGAGCTGTTTTTT. It is translated as CSVEAGNTGELFF.

The chain is built from TRBV4-1 and TRBJ2-5, with TRBD2 identical over 11 bases. CDR3 length: 15 residues. V shed 4 bases and J 5 bases; nucleotides not matched to a gene: 6. Germline V CDR1 and CDR2: MGHRA, YSYEKL. In DNA form, the CDR3 reads TGCGCCAGCAGCCTTAGCGGGGGGGCCGGGGAGACCCAGTACTTC. Protein: CASSLSGGAGETQYF.

The J gene is TRBJ1-1, the V gene TRBV4-1, with 7 bases lining up with TRBD1. Germline V gives CDR1 MGHRA, CDR2 YSYEKL. CDR3 size: 14 residues. V shed 5 bases, J shed 2 bases, and the junction held 5 bases outside the gene matches. The CDR3, as DNA: TGCGCCAGCAGCGAGGGACAGCTTAACACTGAAGCTTTCTTT. Its protein product is CASSEGQLNTEAFF.